This TCR beta chain was observed in a study of beta chain features in type 1 diabetes. The wider study: All samples yielded around 98,000,000 examined sorted cells. Overall study results and limits: In patients and controls equally, PCR might favor templates that are shorter. There was a moderate but significant shortening of TCRB CDR3s in all four CD4+ subsets of Type 1 diabetes patients.

A remark on this clone: Its cognate antigen is unknown.

The sequenced template was cDNA made from the entire isolated RNA. Sequenced by immunoSEQ multiplex PCR; TCRdb stores in-frame clones only, minus some. This sample carries 900,000 or so clones, about a sixth of them seen once, and the ten largest clones take 0.02% to 0.025%. This receptor was taken from a young woman in good health. Sequenced: naive CD4+ T cells from blood.

Written as DNA, the CDR3 is TGTGCCAGCAGCGCTCAAATTACGCAGGGATTTAACGGGGAGCTGTTTTTT. Protein sequence: CASSAQITQGFNGELFF. The V and J genes are TRBV9 and TRBJ2-2; D perhaps matches TRBD1 (5 bases). The germline gives CDR1 SGDLS, CDR2 YYNGEE. V was shortened by 3 bases and J by 7 bases, with 22 bases between the two germline ends. This CDR3 has 17 residues.